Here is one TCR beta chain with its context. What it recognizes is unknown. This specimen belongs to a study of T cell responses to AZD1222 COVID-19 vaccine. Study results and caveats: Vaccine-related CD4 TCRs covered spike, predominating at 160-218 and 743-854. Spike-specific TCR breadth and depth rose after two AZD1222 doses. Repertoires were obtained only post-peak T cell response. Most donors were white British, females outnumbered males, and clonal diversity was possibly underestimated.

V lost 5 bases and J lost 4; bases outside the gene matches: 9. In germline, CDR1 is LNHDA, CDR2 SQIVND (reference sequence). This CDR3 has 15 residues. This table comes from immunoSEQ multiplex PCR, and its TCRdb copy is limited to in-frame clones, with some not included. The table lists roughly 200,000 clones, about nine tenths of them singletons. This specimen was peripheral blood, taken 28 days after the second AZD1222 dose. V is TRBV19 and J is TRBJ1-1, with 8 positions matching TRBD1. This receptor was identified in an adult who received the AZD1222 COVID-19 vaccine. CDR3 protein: CASSPLDRGGTEAFF. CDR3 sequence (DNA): TGTGCCAGTAGTCCTCTCGACAGGGGAGGCACTGAAGCTTTCTTT.